The 16 T cell receptor beta chains given below trace back to one sample, sequenced in a study of cytomegalovirus exposure and HLA in healthy donors. PCR amplification relied on 60 Vbeta primers (plus 13 Jbeta primers). The repertoire was sequenced with immunoSEQ multiplex PCR; TCRdb's copy has only in-frame clones and lacks some. The table lists fewer than 100,000 clones, around 70% of them singletons, with about 1.3% in the top ten. The sample taken for sequencing was PBMCs. These receptors were taken from a female donor in good health and CMV-seronegative.

This clone was observed a handful of times. The V and J genes are TRBV9 and TRBJ2-1; 8 positions match TRBD2. CDR1 and CDR2 (germline): SGDLS, YYNGEE. The CDR3 loop spans 14 amino acids. J gave up 7 bases and V 0 bases, and 3 bases lay outside the gene matches. CDR3 protein: CASSVVPSGNEQFF. The CDR3, as DNA: TGTGCCAGCAGCGTAGTTCCTAGCGGGAATGAGCAGTTCTTC.

The chain carries TRBV5-1 and TRBJ2-1; the match to TRBD2 covers 16 bases. The CDR3 spans 15 residues. Germline CDR1 SGHRS, CDR2 YFSETQ. J gave up 9 bases and V 4 bases, and 4 bases lay outside the gene matches. CDR3 amino acids: CASSPGTSGRGEQFF. CDR3 DNA sequence: TGCGCCAGCAGCCCTGGGACTAGCGGGAGGGGTGAGCAGTTCTTC.

The chain couples TRBV30 to TRBJ2-7; D is unclear. The CDR3 runs 14 residues. Between the trimmed V and J ends, which lost 3 bases and 4 bases, there was a span of 16 bases. Looked up from germline, CDR1 is GTSNPN and CDR2 is SVGIG (reference sequence). In DNA, the CDR3 is TGTGCCTGGAGGGAAGGCTCGGGTCTGTACGAGCAGTACTTC. This translates into CAWREGSGLYEQYF.

The chain combines TRBV27 with TRBJ1-1, with 7 nucleotides matching TRBD1. Trimming at V came to 5 bases and at J to 4 bases, leaving 10 bases not matched to a gene. CDR3 size: 15 residues. The germline V gene encodes CDR1 MNHEY and CDR2 SMNVEV (reference sequence). The CDR3, as DNA: TGTGCCAGCAGTATTGGGACAGAGGCGACCACTGAAGCTTTCTTT. Translation: CASSIGTEATTEAFF.

The chain combines TRBV30 with TRBJ1-5; D gene unclear. The V gene's germline CDR1 is GTSNPN and CDR2 SVGIG (reference sequence). CDR3 length: 14 amino acids. Trimming removed 0 bases at V and 2 bases at J, with 8 bases between. As DNA, the CDR3 is TGTGCCTGGAGTGTTGGCGGGCGCAATCAGCCCCAGCATTTT. Its translation is CAWSVGGRNQPQHF. Full variable domain (remainder filled in from reference TRBV30 and TRBJ1-5): SQTIHQWPATLVQPVGSPLSLECTVEGTSNPNLYWYRQAAGRGLQLLFYSVGIGQISSEVPQNLSASRPQDRQFILSSKKLLLSDSGFYLCAWSVGGRNQPQHFGDGTRLSIL.

The chain joins TRBV29-1 to TRBJ1-1; 7 bases are a match to TRBD1. This CDR3 has 13 residues. Germline CDR1 is SQVTM and CDR2 is ANQGSEA. Unmatched junction bases numbered 2, after V lost 3 bases and J lost 1 base. The CDR3 loop is CSVEGQQNTEAFF. CDR3 nucleotides: TGCAGCGTTGAGGGACAGCAGAACACTGAAGCTTTCTTT.

The rearrangement joins TRBV11-3 to TRBJ2-5, with a tentative D call TRBD1 (6 bases). The germline gives CDR1 SGHNT, CDR2 YENEEA. This CDR3 spans 15 amino acids. V shed 5 bases and J shed 1 base, with 14 bases lying between them. The CDR3: CASSKNQGIQETQYF. CDR3 coding DNA: TGTGCCAGCAGCAAAAACCAGGGGATCCAAGAGACCCAGTACTTC.

The J gene is TRBJ2-1, the V gene TRBV7-2, with 14 bases identical to TRBD2. Trimming removed 5 bases from V and 4 bases from J; junction bases left unmatched: 4. Per germline, CDR1 SGHTA and CDR2 FQGNSA. The CDR3 totals 16 residues. The CDR3 coding sequence is TGTGCCAGCAGCCCGACTAGCGGGGGGGGGTACAATGAGCAGTTCTTC. This encodes CASSPTSGGGYNEQFF.

This chain joins TRBV5-1 and TRBJ2-3; D gene uncertain. This CDR3 is 14 amino acids long. V lost 2 bases and J lost 5, with 12 bases in between. Germline V gene data show CDR1 as SGHRS and CDR2 as YFSETQ. The CDR3 coding sequence is TGCGCCAGCAGCTTCGGAGTCCTCGGAGATACGCAGTATTTT. Translating gives CASSFGVLGDTQYF. Together with reference TRBV5-1 and TRBJ2-3, the CDR3 gives the full variable domain: KAGVTQTPRYLIKTRGQQVTLSCSPISGHRSVSWYQQTPGQGLQFLFEYFSETQRNKGNFPGRFSGRQFSNSRSEMNVSTLELGDSALYLCASSFGVLGDTQYFGPGTRLTVL.

The chain carries TRBV1 and TRBJ2-1; the DNA was not compared with TRBD2, the D call given in the table. TRBV1 represents a pseudogene. CDR3 length: 16 residues. Here the CDR3 reads CTSSTPPGLAYFEQFF. CDR3 nucleotides: TGCACCAGCAGCACACCCCCGGGACTAGCATATTTTGAGCAGTTCTTC.

The chain couples TRBV6-5 to TRBJ2-1; 9 nucleotides line up with TRBD2. The V and J ends lost 0 bases and 10 bases, in that order; junction bases with no gene match: 7. Germline CDR1 is MNHEY and CDR2 is SVGAGI. The length of the CDR3 is 15 residues. The CDR3 DNA reads as TGTGCCAGCAGTTACTCCGGCGGGGGGGCCGGCGAGCAGTTCTTC. As protein: CASSYSGGGAGEQFF.

The chain uses TRBV27 and TRBJ2-1; 12 positions agree with TRBD2. Per the germline V gene, CDR1 is MNHEY and CDR2 is SMNVEV (reference sequence). J was trimmed by 7 bases and V by 3 bases; bases with no gene match: 19. There are 20 residues in the CDR3. The chain's CDR3 is CASSFRLAGVVVGMANEQFF. CDR3 in DNA: TGTGCCAGCAGTTTCCGACTAGCGGGAGTAGTGGTGGGGATGGCGAATGAGCAGTTCTTC.

The V gene is TRBV7-9, the J gene TRBJ1-4, with TRBD1 matching over 7 bases. Unmatched junction bases numbered 5, after V lost 1 base and J lost 3 bases. This CDR3 contains 16 residues. Germline V gene data show CDR1 as SEHNR and CDR2 as FQNEAQ (reference sequence). CDR3 protein: CASSLEGAGSNEKLFF. The CDR3, as DNA: TGTGCCAGCAGCTTAGAGGGGGCTGGGTCTAATGAAAAACTGTTTTTT.

This chain connects TRBV6-1 to TRBJ2-7, with a possible D match to TRBD1 (6 bases). The V gene lost 6 bases and the J gene lost 3 bases, with 12 bases spanning the gap. The germline V gene has CDR1 MNHNS and CDR2 SASEGT. The CDR3 is made up of 13 amino acids. CDR3 nucleotide sequence: TGTGCCAGCAGGAGTACAGGGATCTACGAGCAGTACTTC. Translating it yields CASRSTGIYEQYF.

The V gene is TRBV7-9, the J gene TRBJ1-4; the match to TRBD1 covers 9 bases. In germline, CDR1 is SEHNR, CDR2 FQNEAQ (reference sequence). Trimming took 5 bases from V and 4 from J; bases not matched to a gene: 8. CDR3 size: 16 residues. The CDR3 here is CASSPPTGGDNEKLFF. CDR3 coding DNA: TGTGCCAGCAGCCCCCCGACAGGGGGAGATAATGAAAAACTGTTTTTT. The whole variable domain, remainder taken from reference TRBV7-9 and TRBJ1-4, is DTGVSQNPRHKITKRGQNVTFRCDPISEHNRLYWYRQTLGQGPEFLTYFQNEAQLEKSRLLSDRFSAERPKGSFSTLEIQRTEQGDSAMYLCASSPPTGGDNEKLFFGSGTQLSVL.

The sample holds one count of this clone. At one boundary the junction diverges from the germline segment, which might be a read error. The chain combines TRBV7-9 with TRBJ2-3; D might be TRBD2 (6 bases). Looked up from germline, CDR1 is SEHNR and CDR2 is FQNEAQ (reference sequence). There are 12 residues in the CDR3. The CDR3 reads CSSSGLTDTQYF. CDR3 nucleotides: TGTTCCAGCAGCGGGCTAACGGATACGCAGTATTTT.